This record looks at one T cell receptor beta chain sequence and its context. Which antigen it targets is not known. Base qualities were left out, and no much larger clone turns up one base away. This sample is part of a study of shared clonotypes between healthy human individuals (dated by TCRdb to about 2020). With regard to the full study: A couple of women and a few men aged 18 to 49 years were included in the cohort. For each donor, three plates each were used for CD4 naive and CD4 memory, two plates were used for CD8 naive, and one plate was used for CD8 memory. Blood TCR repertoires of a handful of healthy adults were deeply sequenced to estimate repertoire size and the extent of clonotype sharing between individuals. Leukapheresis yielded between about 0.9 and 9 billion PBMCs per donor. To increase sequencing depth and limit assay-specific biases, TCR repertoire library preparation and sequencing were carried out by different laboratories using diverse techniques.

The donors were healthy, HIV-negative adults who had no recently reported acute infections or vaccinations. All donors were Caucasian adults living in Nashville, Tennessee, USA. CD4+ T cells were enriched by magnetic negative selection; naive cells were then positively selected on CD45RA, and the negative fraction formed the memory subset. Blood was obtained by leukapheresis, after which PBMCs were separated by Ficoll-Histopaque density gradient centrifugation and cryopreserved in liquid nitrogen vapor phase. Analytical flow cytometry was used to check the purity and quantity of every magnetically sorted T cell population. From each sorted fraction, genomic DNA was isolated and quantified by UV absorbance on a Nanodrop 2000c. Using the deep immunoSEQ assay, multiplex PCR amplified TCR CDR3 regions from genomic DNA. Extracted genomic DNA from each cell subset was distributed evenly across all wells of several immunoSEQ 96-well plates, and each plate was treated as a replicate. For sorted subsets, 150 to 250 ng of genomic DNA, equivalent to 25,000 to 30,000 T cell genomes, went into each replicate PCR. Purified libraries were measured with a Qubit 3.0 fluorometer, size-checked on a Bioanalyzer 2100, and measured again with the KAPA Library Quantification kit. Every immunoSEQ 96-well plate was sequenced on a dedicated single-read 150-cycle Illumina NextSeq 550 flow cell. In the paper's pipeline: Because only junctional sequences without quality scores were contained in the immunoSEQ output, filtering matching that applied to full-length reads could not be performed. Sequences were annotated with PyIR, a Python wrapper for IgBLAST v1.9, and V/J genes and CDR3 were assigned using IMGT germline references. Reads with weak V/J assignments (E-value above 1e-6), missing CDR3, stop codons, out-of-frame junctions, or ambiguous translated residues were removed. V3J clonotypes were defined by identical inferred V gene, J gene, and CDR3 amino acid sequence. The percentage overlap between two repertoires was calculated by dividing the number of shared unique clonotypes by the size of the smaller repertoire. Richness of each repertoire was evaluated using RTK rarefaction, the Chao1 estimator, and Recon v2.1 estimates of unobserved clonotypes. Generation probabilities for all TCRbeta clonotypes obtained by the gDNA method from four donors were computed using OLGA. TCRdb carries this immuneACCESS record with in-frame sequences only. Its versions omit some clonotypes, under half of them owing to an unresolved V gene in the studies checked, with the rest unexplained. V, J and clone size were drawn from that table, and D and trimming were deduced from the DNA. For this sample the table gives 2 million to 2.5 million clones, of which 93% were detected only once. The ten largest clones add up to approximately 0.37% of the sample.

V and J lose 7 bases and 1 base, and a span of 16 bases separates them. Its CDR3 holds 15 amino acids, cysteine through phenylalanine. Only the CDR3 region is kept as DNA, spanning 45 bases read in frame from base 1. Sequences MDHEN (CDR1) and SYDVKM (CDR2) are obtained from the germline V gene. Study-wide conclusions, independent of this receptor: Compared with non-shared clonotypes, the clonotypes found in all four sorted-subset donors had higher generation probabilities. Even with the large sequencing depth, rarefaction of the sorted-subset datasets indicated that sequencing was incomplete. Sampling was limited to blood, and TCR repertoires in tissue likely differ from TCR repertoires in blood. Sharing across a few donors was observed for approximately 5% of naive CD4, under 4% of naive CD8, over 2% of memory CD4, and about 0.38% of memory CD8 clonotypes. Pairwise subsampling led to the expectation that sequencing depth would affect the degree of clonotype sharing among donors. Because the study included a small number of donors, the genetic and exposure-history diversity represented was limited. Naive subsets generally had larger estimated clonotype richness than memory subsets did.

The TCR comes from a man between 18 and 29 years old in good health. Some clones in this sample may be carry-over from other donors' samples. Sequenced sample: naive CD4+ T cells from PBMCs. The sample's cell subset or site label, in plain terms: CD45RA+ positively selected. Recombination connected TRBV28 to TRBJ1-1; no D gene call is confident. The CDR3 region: CASTPRSGWNTEAFF. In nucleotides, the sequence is TGTGCCAGCACCCCACGGAGCGGCTGGAACACTGAAGCTTTCTTT.